The TCR beta chain under discussion was sequenced for a study of blood T cell repertoires in COVID-19. Study information: PBMCs, B-cell-depleted T cells, or T cells provided the cDNA or gDNA that made up the material.

Original handling: Amplifying reference gene primers gave estimates of nucleated cell counts. Sequencing was performed with immunoSEQ multiplex PCR; in TCRdb, only in-frame clones are kept and a portion is missing. V, J and clone size derive from that table, while D and trimming were established from the DNA sequence. The sample yields 290,000 or so clones, around 84% seen once. Cohort allocation depended upon clinical history that participants reported. The CDR3 sequence is 13 residues long. Per the germline V gene, CDR1 is KGHSH and CDR2 is LQKENI. V gave up 3 bases and J gave up 4 bases, with 10 bases separating them.

Sequenced material: PBMCs or T cells enriched from blood (not recorded which). The rearrangement joins TRBV18 to TRBJ2-7; the D is unclear. The source is a man between 40 and 49 years old who had been exposed to COVID-19. The CDR3 sequence is CASSPAETYEQYF. The CDR3 DNA is TGTGCCAGCTCACCTGCGGAGACTTACGAGCAGTACTTC. Looking up the rest from reference TRBV18 and TRBJ2-7 gives the full variable domain: NAGVMQNPRHLVRRRGQEARLRCSPMKGHSHVYWYRQLPEEGLKFMVYLQKENIIDESGMPKERFSAEFPKEGPSILRIQQVVRGDSAAYFCASSPAETYEQYFGPGTRLTVT.